The T cell receptor (beta chain) under discussion was sequenced for a study of blood T cell repertoires in COVID-19. Germline-derived CDR1 and CDR2 are SGHVS and FNYEAQ. CDR3 size: 16 residues. Trimming pared 5 bases from V and 4 bases from J, leaving 18 bases between. Data came from immunoSEQ multiplex PCR; TCRdb stores just in-frame clones and leaves some out. This sample has about 250,000 clones; around 86% occur once, and the top ten carry approximately 5%. The chain couples TRBV7-6 to TRBJ1-3; D is uncertain. The receptor was isolated from a woman at least 80 years old with COVID-19, enrolled during active disease. The sample consisted of peripheral blood. CDR3 bases: TGTGCCAGCAGCGAGCAACCTCTTGCCGCCGGAAACACCATATATTTT. The encoded protein is CASSEQPLAAGNTIYF. The whole variable domain, filled in from reference TRBV7-6 and TRBJ1-3, reads GAGVSQSPRYKVTKRGQDVALRCDPISGHVSLYWYRQALGQGPEFLTYFNYEAQQDKSGLPNDRFSAERPEGSISTLTIQRTEQRDSAMYRCASSEQPLAAGNTIYFGEGSWLTVV.